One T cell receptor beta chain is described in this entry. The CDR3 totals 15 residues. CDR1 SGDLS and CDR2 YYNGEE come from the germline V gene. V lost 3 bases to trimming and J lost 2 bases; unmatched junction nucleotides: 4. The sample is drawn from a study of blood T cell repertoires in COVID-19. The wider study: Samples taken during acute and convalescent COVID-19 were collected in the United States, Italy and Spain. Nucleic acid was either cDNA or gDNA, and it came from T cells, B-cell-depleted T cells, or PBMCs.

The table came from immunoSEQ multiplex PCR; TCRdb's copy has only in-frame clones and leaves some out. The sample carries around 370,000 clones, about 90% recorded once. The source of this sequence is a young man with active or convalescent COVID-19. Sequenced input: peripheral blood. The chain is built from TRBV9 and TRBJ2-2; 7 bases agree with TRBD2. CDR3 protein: CASSETSQNTGELFF. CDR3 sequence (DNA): TGTGCCAGCAGCGAGACTAGCCAAAACACCGGGGAGCTGTTTTTT. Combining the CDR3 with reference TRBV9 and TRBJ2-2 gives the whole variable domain DSGVTQTPKHLITATGQRVTLRCSPRSGDLSVYWYQQSLDQGLQFLIQYYNGEERAKGNILERFSAQQFPDLHSELNLSSLELGDSALYFCASSETSQNTGELFFGEGSRLTVL.